This TCR beta chain comes out of a study of post-analysis software for immune sequencing data. Germline CDR1 DFQATT, CDR2 SNEGSKA (reference sequence). The germline V and J ends were trimmed by 3 bases and 10 bases, with 13 bases remaining between them. The CDR3 runs 11 residues. The library was made from cDNA and included unique molecular identifiers. One entry per CDR3 protein results from TCRdb running MiXCR on the PCR reads. The sample records about 820,000 distinct CDR3 sequences, roughly 50% being singletons. Turning to this clonotype: Its antigen remains unidentified.

Regarding the study as a whole: Pronounced co-clustering by F measure was evident among identically batched samples. Patients used about five TRBV segments, including TRBV5-6, TRBV5-1 and TRBV20-1, more often than controls.

The chain couples TRBV20-1 to TRBJ2-7, with D perhaps matching TRBD2 (5 bases). The sample consisted of blood. This TCR derives from a girl aged 5-17 years with multiple sclerosis. The CDR3 region has the DNA TGCAGTGCTAGCCCGGGAAGGGCCCAGTACTTC. Protein sequence: CSASPGRAQYF.